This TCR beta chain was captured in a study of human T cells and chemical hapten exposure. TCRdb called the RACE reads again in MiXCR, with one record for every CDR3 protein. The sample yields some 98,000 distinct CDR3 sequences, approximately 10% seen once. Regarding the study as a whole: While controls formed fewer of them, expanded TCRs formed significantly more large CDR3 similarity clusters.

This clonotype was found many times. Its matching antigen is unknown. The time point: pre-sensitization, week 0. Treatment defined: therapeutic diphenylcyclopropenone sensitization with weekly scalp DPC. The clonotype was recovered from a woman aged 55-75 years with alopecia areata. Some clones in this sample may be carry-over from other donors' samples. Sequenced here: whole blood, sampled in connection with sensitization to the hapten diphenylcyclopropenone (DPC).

The CDR3 DNA reads as TGCGCCAGCAGCTTGGTTACTAGCGCTTCCTACGAGCAGTACTTC. This translates into CASSLVTSASYEQYF. V usage is TRBV5-1 and J usage is TRBJ2-7; 7 bases line up with TRBD2. The CDR3 is made up of 15 amino acids. Germline V gene sequence: CDR1 SGHRS, CDR2 YFSETQ. The junction had 4 bases not matched to a gene; V was cut back by 0 bases and J by 1 base.